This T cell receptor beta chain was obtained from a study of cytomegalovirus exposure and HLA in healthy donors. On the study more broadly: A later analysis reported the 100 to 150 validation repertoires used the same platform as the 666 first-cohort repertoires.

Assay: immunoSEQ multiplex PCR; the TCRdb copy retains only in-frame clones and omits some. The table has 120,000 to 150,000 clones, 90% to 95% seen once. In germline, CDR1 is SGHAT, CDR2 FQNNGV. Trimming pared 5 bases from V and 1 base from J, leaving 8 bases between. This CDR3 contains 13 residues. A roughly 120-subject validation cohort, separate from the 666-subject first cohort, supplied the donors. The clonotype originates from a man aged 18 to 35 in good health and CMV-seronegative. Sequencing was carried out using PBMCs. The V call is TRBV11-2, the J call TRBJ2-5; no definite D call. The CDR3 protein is CASSLSPQETQYF. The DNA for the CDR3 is TGTGCCAGCAGCCTCTCTCCCCAAGAGACCCAGTACTTC.